The sample holds many counts of the clone carrying this TCR beta chain. As yet, its antigen is unknown. For TCRbeta, the library was prepared with unique molecular identifiers. One entry per CDR3 protein, called by TCRdb with MiXCR from the PCR reads. This table holds approximately 300,000 distinct CDR3 sequences, over 9.5% found once. The data were taken from a study of T-cell reconstitution after alpha-beta-depleted transplantation in children. Findings and limits, study-wide: Several hundred rapidly expanded clones from non-depleted graft cells reportedly supplied alpha-beta T cells about two months post-transplant. Among T cells one year after transplant, newly produced cells accounted for most counts and diversity. It was surviving recipient T cells and thymic progenitors that gave some patients high TCRbeta diversity at day 60.

V trimming: 5 bases; J trimming: 6 bases; junction bases outside the gene matches: 9. This CDR3 has 16 residues. Per the germline V gene, CDR1 is MDHEN and CDR2 is SYDVKM. This chain links TRBV28 with TRBJ1-6; TRBD1 matches at 8 bases. The TCR originated in a boy under three years old with acute myeloid leukemia, due to receive a stem cell transplant. The sequencing here drew on PBMCs, taken before TCRalphabeta/CD19-depleted stem cell transplant. The CDR3 region is CASSLWTGFGNSPLHF. The CDR3 DNA is TGTGCCAGCAGTCTCTGGACAGGGTTCGGTAATTCACCCCTCCACTTT.